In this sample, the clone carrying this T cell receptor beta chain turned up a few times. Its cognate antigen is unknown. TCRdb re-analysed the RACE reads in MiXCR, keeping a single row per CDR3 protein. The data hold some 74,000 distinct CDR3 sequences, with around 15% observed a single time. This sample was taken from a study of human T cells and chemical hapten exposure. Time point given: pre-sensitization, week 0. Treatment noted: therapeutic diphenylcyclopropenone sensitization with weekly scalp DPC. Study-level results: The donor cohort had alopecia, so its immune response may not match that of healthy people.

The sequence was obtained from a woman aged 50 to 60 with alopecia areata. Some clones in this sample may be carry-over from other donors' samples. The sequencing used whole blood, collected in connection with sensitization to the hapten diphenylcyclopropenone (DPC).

The CDR3 region has the DNA TGTGCCAGCAGCCAAGCGGCGAGAGCTTTCTTT. It specifies CASSQAARAFF. V gene TRBV3-1 combines with J gene TRBJ1-1; D ambiguous. The V gene lost 1 base and the J gene lost 10 bases, with 7 bases spanning the gap. The CDR3 contains 11 residues. Germline V gene lookup returns CDR1 LGHDT and CDR2 YNNKEL (reference sequence).